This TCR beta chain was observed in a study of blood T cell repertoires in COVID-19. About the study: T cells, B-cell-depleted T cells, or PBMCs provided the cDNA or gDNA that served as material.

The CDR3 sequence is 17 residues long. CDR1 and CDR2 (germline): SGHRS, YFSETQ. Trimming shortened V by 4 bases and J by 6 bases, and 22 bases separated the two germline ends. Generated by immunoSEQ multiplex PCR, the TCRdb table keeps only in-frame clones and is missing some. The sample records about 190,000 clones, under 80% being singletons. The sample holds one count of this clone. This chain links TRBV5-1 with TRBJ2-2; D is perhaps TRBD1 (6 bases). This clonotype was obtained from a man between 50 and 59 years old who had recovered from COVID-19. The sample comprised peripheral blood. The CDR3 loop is CASSQLQGQLGAGELFF. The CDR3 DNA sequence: TGCGCCAGCAGCCAGCTACAGGGACAATTGGGCGCCGGGGAGCTGTTTTTT. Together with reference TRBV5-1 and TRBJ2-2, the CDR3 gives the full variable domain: KAGVTQTPRYLIKTRGQQVTLSCSPISGHRSVSWYQQTPGQGLQFLFEYFSETQRNKGNFPGRFSGRQFSNSRSEMNVSTLELGDSALYLCASSQLQGQLGAGELFFGEGSRLTVL.